These 25 T cell receptor beta chains came from one sample sequenced in a study of beta chain features in type 1 diabetes (dated by TCRdb to the late 2010s). The library was built by means of the immunoSEQ multiplex PCR assay. The High Capacity cDNA Reverse Transcription Kit was used to reverse transcribe all of the isolated RNA, meaning that expressed TCRB transcripts were what got sequenced. The table comes from immuneACCESS by way of TCRdb, which keeps in-frame sequences with V and J called. Part of the clones is missing from these tables; in studies checked, under half for an unresolved V gene and the rest for unknown reasons. The sample yields roughly 450,000 clones; 14% were counted once. Under 0.04% of the sample is held by the ten biggest clonotypes. The source material was naive CD4+ T cells from blood. The meaning of the sample's cell subset or site label: true naive CD4+ T cells. All receptors derive from a man aged 25-45 years in good health.

The genes are TRBV19 and TRBJ1-1; D unresolved. This CDR3 comprises 14 residues. CDR1 is LNHDA and CDR2 is SQIVND in the germline V gene (reference sequence). The V gene lost 7 bases and the J gene lost 2 bases, with 14 bases spanning the gap. CDR3 bases: TGTGCCAGTACTGATTGGACGCACAACACTGAAGCTTTCTTT. It is translated as CASTDWTHNTEAFF.

This clone was detected only a few times. The J gene is TRBJ2-1, the V gene TRBV25-1; 7 bases are a match to TRBD1. The CDR3 covers 13 residues. Per germline, CDR1 MGHDK and CDR2 SYGVNS. The junction had 1 base not matched to a gene; V was cut back by 7 bases and J by 1 base. The DNA for the CDR3 is TGTGCCAGCAACAGGGGATCCTACAATGAGCAGTTCTTC. Translating gives CASNRGSYNEQFF.

The chain is built from TRBV7-2 and TRBJ1-2, with a possible D match to TRBD1 (6 bases). The CDR3 is 15 amino acids. V lost 2 bases, J lost 8 bases, and 18 bases lay in between. Germline CDR1 and CDR2: SGHTA and FQGNSA. As DNA, the CDR3 is TGTGCCAGCAGCTTACTGGGACACAGCACGGAGGGCTACACCTTC. Protein sequence: CASSLLGHSTEGYTF.

This clone was observed a few times. The gene calls are TRBV6-6 and TRBJ1-5, with TRBD1 as a possible D gene (6 bases). Germline V gives CDR1 MNHNY, CDR2 SVGAGI (reference sequence). Trimming took 6 bases from V and 6 from J, leaving 12 bases between them. This CDR3 has 13 amino acids. The CDR3 loop reads CASRTGSSQPQHF. The CDR3 bases are TGTGCCAGCAGAACAGGGTCAAGTCAGCCCCAGCATTTT.

This clone was detected only a few times. V gene TRBV5-1 combines with J gene TRBJ2-3, with D unresolved. Germline CDR1 and CDR2: SGHRS and YFSETQ. V was trimmed by 0 bases and J by 3 bases, leaving 14 bases between them. The CDR3 contains 16 residues. This CDR3 reads CASSLAAAVGTDTQYF. CDR3 bases: TGCGCCAGCAGCTTGGCCGCGGCTGTCGGAACAGATACGCAGTATTTT.

The sample holds a few counts of this clone. This chain joins TRBV4-3 and TRBJ1-2, with D tentatively TRBD1 (5 bases). This CDR3 has 15 amino acids. V was shortened by 3 bases and J by 8 bases, with 19 bases between the two germline ends. The germline CDR1 and CDR2 sequences are LGHNA and YSLEER. CDR3 protein: CASSQRGLGHGGYTF. The CDR3 DNA sequence: TGCGCCAGCAGCCAGAGGGGCCTAGGGCACGGAGGCTACACCTTC.

This clone came up a few times. The chain recombines TRBV2 with TRBJ2-3; 10 bases fit TRBD2. There are 14 residues in the CDR3. The ends lost 6 bases at V and 5 bases at J; junction bases unmatched: 5. Germline V gene lookup returns CDR1 SNHLY and CDR2 FYNNEI. The CDR3 DNA reads as TGTGCCAGCAGCGCAAGACTAGCGGGAGATACGCAGTATTTT. Protein sequence: CASSARLAGDTQYF.

This chain links TRBV15 with TRBJ2-1; unclear D gene. Germline values: CDR1 LNHNV, CDR2 YYDKDF (reference sequence). CDR3 length: 8 amino acids. The CDR3 DNA follows: TGTGAAAGAAATGAGCAGTTCTTC. Translating gives CERNEQFF.

This clone was observed a handful of times. The rearrangement joins TRBV7-9 to TRBJ2-1, with TRBD1 identical over 9 bases. Germline V gene sequence: CDR1 SEHNR, CDR2 FQNEAQ (reference sequence). Trimming removed 6 bases from V and 4 bases from J; junction bases left unmatched: 10. CDR3 length: 16 residues. The CDR3 nucleotides read TGTGCCAGCAGTTTCCTCGTCGGGACAGGGTACAATGAGCAGTTCTTC. This codes for CASSFLVGTGYNEQFF. Combining the CDR3 with reference TRBV7-9 and TRBJ2-1 gives the whole variable domain DTGVSQNPRHKITKRGQNVTFRCDPISEHNRLYWYRQTLGQGPEFLTYFQNEAQLEKSRLLSDRFSAERPKGSFSTLEIQRTEQGDSAMYLCASSFLVGTGYNEQFFGPGTRLTVL.

The rearrangement uses TRBV9 and TRBJ2-1, with D tentatively TRBD1 or TRBD2 (5 bases each). V lost 1 base and J lost 6, with 20 bases in between. This CDR3 region has 17 residues. The V gene's germline CDR1 is SGDLS and CDR2 YYNGEE. The chain's CDR3 is CASSVRATGLTSNEQFF. The CDR3 nucleotides are TGTGCCAGCAGCGTACGCGCTACAGGACTTACGAGCAATGAGCAGTTCTTC.

This clone turned up a few times. The CDR3 is CASSPRDRGSQNIQYF. The CDR3 coding sequence is TGTGCCAGCAGTCCCCGGGACAGGGGTTCCCAAAACATTCAGTACTTC. This chain joins TRBV27 and TRBJ2-4; 10 bases are a match to TRBD1. Germline V gene lookup returns CDR1 MNHEY and CDR2 SMNVEV (reference sequence). The CDR3 runs 16 residues. J gave up 5 bases and V 5 bases, and 9 bases lay outside the gene matches.

The table lists this clone with a few counts. The chain links TRBV4-1 to TRBJ2-5; D is undetermined. Trimming removed 7 bases at V and 5 bases at J, with 20 bases between. CDR1 is MGHRA and CDR2 is YSYEKL in the germline V gene. The CDR3 runs 15 residues. The CDR3 DNA reads TGCGCCAGCACCCGCTCTTTTGGCGTCAAGGAGACCCAGTACTTC. This sequence encodes CASTRSFGVKETQYF.

V is TRBV21-1 and J is TRBJ2-7; TRBD1, the table's D call, was not compared with the DNA. TRBV21-1 is assigned pseudogene status. The CDR3 runs 13 residues. The CDR3 nucleotides are TGTGCCAGCAGCATGATCGACAGGCCCGAGCAGTACGTC. Encoded protein: CASSMIDRPEQYV.

This clone was counted only a few times. Written as DNA, the CDR3 is TGTGCCAGCAGCGTAGGGGGGACAGTTAATTCACCCCTCCACTTT. Residues: CASSVGGTVNSPLHF. The chain links TRBV9 to TRBJ1-6; 7 positions agree with TRBD1. CDR3 length: 15 amino acids. J was trimmed by 6 bases and V by 0 bases; bases with no gene match: 3. Germline assignment: CDR1 SGDLS and CDR2 YYNGEE.

In this sample, this clone turned up a few times. The rearrangement uses TRBV9 and TRBJ2-5, with TRBD2 identical over 11 bases. V was pared by 4 bases and J by 5 bases, with 7 bases of the junction left unmatched. The V gene's germline CDR1 is SGDLS and CDR2 YYNGEE. The CDR3 has 15 amino acids. CDR3 DNA: TGTGCCAGCAGCACCGGGACTAGCGGTACGGAGACCCAGTACTTC. Amino acid sequence: CASSTGTSGTETQYF.

CDR3 in DNA: TGCGCCAGCAGTCCTCGCCAGGAGACGGAACAGTTCTTC. It is translated as CASSPRQETEQFF. The chain employs TRBV10-1 and TRBJ2-1, with unresolved D. V lost 5 bases and J lost 13, with 18 bases in between. The CDR3 is 13 residues long. Germline loops: CDR1 WNHNN, CDR2 SYGVQD (reference sequence).

The CDR3 sequence is CAISDRGDETQYF. CDR3 bases: TGTGCCATCAGTGACAGGGGGGACGAGACCCAGTACTTC. The rearrangement links TRBV10-3 to TRBJ2-5; perhaps TRBD1 as D (7 bases). The V end lost 3 bases, the J end lost 5 bases, and 10 bases lay between the germline ends. CDR1 ENHRY and CDR2 SYGVKD come from the germline V gene. This CDR3 has 13 residues.

V is TRBV18 and J is TRBJ2-7; 9 bases agree with TRBD1. The CDR3 is 15 residues long. Trimming at V came to 3 bases and at J to 5 bases, leaving 8 bases not matched to a gene. The germline V gene encodes CDR1 KGHSH and CDR2 LQKENI. This chain's CDR3 is CASSPTLGQGHEQYF. The CDR3 nucleotides read TGTGCCAGCTCACCGACCTTGGGACAGGGCCACGAGCAGTACTTC.

This clone has just a few counts. This sequence joins TRBV27 and TRBJ1-4; D gene unclear. Trimming took 7 bases from V and 14 from J, leaving 11 bases between them. This CDR3 has 10 residues. CDR1 and CDR2 (germline): MNHEY, SMNVEV (reference sequence). CDR3 DNA: TGTGCCAGCACAACCGGATGGCTGTTTTTT. Amino acids: CASTTGWLFF.

The chain couples TRBV11-3 to TRBJ2-1, with D perhaps TRBD1 (6 bases). Germline assignment: CDR1 SGHNT and CDR2 YENEEA. The CDR3 is 14 residues long. Between the trimmed V and J ends, which lost 2 bases and 9 bases, there was a span of 14 bases. CDR3 bases: TGTGCCAGCAGCTTACAGGGGTCCCCCTCTGAGCAGTTCTTC. It yields the protein CASSLQGSPSEQFF.

Only a few counts were recorded for this clone. CDR3 residues: CASSPRDRPSGNTIYF. CDR3 DNA: TGTGCCAGCTCACCACGCGACAGGCCCTCTGGAAACACCATATATTTT. The V call is TRBV18, the J call TRBJ1-3, with a possible D match to TRBD1 (6 bases). V was trimmed by 1 base and J by 0 bases, leaving 10 bases between them. Per germline, CDR1 KGHSH and CDR2 LQKENI. The CDR3 loop spans 16 amino acids.

The CDR3 spells CASSQETGYRGYGYTF. The DNA of the CDR3 is TGCGCCAGCAGCCAAGAAACTGGCTACAGGGGTTATGGCTACACCTTC. The chain uses TRBV4-3 and TRBJ1-2; 7 bases fit TRBD1. Unmatched junction bases numbered 9, after V lost 0 bases and J lost 5 bases. The V gene's germline CDR1 is LGHNA and CDR2 YSLEER. The CDR3 is 16 amino acids.

The chain joins TRBV19 to TRBJ2-1; D is uncertain. Looked up from germline, CDR1 is LNHDA and CDR2 is SQIVND (reference sequence). This CDR3 is built from 11 residues. V was shortened by 6 bases and J by 5 bases, with 5 bases between the two germline ends. The CDR3 is CASRNHNEQFF. The CDR3 coding sequence is TGTGCCAGTAGGAACCACAATGAGCAGTTCTTC.

The chain carries TRBV5-6 and TRBJ2-7; 11 bases align to TRBD1. V was pared by 3 bases and J by 5 bases, with 1 base of the junction left unmatched. Per germline, CDR1 SGHDT and CDR2 YYEEEE. The CDR3 has 13 amino acids. CDR3 region: CASSWGQGDEQYF. The CDR3 DNA sequence: TGTGCCAGCAGCTGGGGACAGGGGGACGAGCAGTACTTC.

This chain connects TRBV21-1 to TRBJ2-6; the table's D gene call, TRBD1, was not cross checked with the DNA. TRBV21-1 is listed as a pseudogene. The CDR3 consists of 15 residues. The CDR3 DNA sequence: TGTGCCAGCACCCTCAGGGACTCTGGGGCCAACGTCCTGACTTTC. This encodes CASTLRDSGANVLTF.